The 11 T cell receptor beta chains below all came from one sample that was sequenced in a study of technical replicates of blood from several donors. Method: immunoSEQ multiplex PCR; TCRdb's copy keeps in-frame clones and lacks some. The sample consists of roughly 100,000 clones, roughly 95% of them appearing once. The sequenced material came from T cells isolated from PBMCs. These receptors were collected from a human donor in good health.

The rearrangement joins TRBV30 to TRBJ1-3; TRBD1 is a possible D gene (6 bases). There are 19 residues in the CDR3. CDR1 is GTSNPN and CDR2 is SVGIG in the germline V gene (reference sequence). V lost 0 bases and J 0 bases, leaving 21 bases between the germline ends. The CDR3 loop reads CAWSVLGEGESRSGNTIYF. CDR3 sequence (DNA): TGTGCCTGGAGTGTACTGGGGGAGGGGGAGAGCCGCTCTGGAAACACCATATATTTT.

The chain links TRBV7-8 to TRBJ1-2; D gene unclear. This CDR3 is built from 15 residues. The germline V gene has CDR1 SGHVS and CDR2 FQNEAQ. Trimming removed 1 base at V and 4 bases at J, with 13 bases between. In DNA, the CDR3 is TGTGCCAGCAGCTTAGGAGGGAGAGACCTCTATGGCTACACCTTC. As protein: CASSLGGRDLYGYTF.

This chain links TRBV7-2 with TRBJ2-3; D perhaps matches TRBD2 (7 bases). Germline V gene sequence: CDR1 SGHTA, CDR2 FQGNSA. With 1 base removed from V and 4 bases from J, the gap between germline ends came to 12 bases. There are 15 residues in the CDR3. The CDR3: CASSLVGGLSDTQYF. The CDR3 region has the DNA TGTGCCAGCAGCTTAGTGGGGGGGCTCTCAGATACGCAGTATTTT. The variable domain in full, completed from reference TRBV7-2 and TRBJ2-3, reads GAGVSQSPSNKVTEKGKDVELRCDPISGHTALYWYRQSLGQGLEFLIYFQGNSAPDKSGLPSDRFSAERTGGSVSTLTIQRTQQEDSAVYLCASSLVGGLSDTQYFGPGTRLTVL.

The gene calls are TRBV5-1 and TRBJ1-1; TRBD1 aligns across 8 bases. Germline loops: CDR1 SGHRS, CDR2 YFSETQ. V shed 4 bases, J shed 1 base, and the junction held 6 bases outside the gene matches. The CDR3 length is 15 residues. The CDR3: CASSRGQGGNTEAFF. CDR3 coding DNA: TGCGCCAGCAGCCGCGGACAGGGAGGGAACACTGAAGCTTTCTTT.

V is TRBV6-5 and J is TRBJ1-2; D unclear. The V gene's germline CDR1 is MNHEY and CDR2 SVGAGI. The CDR3 contains 14 residues. With 2 bases removed from V and 4 bases from J, the gap between germline ends came to 11 bases. CDR3 DNA: TGTGCCAGCAGTTACGGTCTGGCGGGCTATGGCTACACCTTC. The encoded protein is CASSYGLAGYGYTF.

The chain uses TRBV18 and TRBJ1-1; TRBD1 is a possible D gene (5 bases). V was cut by 0 bases and J by 2 bases, with 16 bases left in between. Germline CDR1 and CDR2: KGHSH and LQKENI. The CDR3 consists of 17 residues. CDR3 amino acids: CASSPPKPPGGNTEAFF. CDR3 in DNA: TGTGCCAGCTCACCACCAAAACCTCCCGGGGGAAACACTGAAGCTTTCTTT.

The chain combines TRBV11-1 with TRBJ2-7; a possible D gene is TRBD1 (7 bases). Trimming shortened V by 1 base and J by 6 bases, and 19 bases separated the two germline ends. Looked up from germline, CDR1 is SGHAT and CDR2 is FQDESV (reference sequence). This CDR3 is 16 amino acids long. This CDR3 reads CASSLVLLADRAEQYF. Here the CDR3 DNA reads TGTGCCAGCAGCTTAGTTCTACTAGCCGACAGGGCCGAGCAGTACTTC.

V gene TRBV10-1 combines with J gene TRBJ2-7; 10 nucleotides agree with TRBD2. The CDR3 is made up of 15 amino acids. J lost 3 bases, V lost 8 bases, and 10 bases had no gene match. The germline V gene encodes CDR1 WNHNN and CDR2 SYGVQD (reference sequence). CDR3 sequence reads: CASPHGSGGGYEQYF. In DNA form, the CDR3 reads TGCGCCAGCCCCCACGGGAGCGGGGGGGGCTACGAGCAGTACTTC.

The chain is built from TRBV6-1 and TRBJ1-2; D gene uncertain. CDR1 and CDR2 from the germline V gene are MNHNS and SASEGT. V was pared by 6 bases and J by 8 bases, with 16 bases between. The CDR3 consists of 13 residues. CDR3 coding DNA: TGTGCCAGCAGCGAGGAGTACGGGATAGGCTACACCTTC. Translating gives CASSEEYGIGYTF.

This clone was detected only once. This chain joins TRBV4-2 and TRBJ1-5; weak D call: TRBD1 (6 bases). The CDR3 runs to 17 residues. The germline V gene encodes CDR1 LGHNA and CDR2 YNFKEQ. Trimming pared 1 base from V and 1 base from J, leaving 14 bases between. CDR3: CASSQVDQGISNQPQHF. The DNA of the CDR3 is TGTGCCAGCAGCCAAGTGGACCAGGGGATAAGCAATCAGCCCCAGCATTTT.

This clone appeared a single time. V gene TRBV6-5 combines with J gene TRBJ2-7; weak D call: TRBD2 (5 bases). The CDR3 covers 14 residues. The V and J ends lost 0 bases and 7 bases respectively, with 13 bases between them. CDR1 and CDR2 (germline): MNHEY, SVGAGI. The chain's CDR3 is CASSYSSVLGEQYF. The CDR3 DNA reads as TGTGCCAGCAGTTACTCGTCGGTACTAGGTGAGCAGTACTTC.